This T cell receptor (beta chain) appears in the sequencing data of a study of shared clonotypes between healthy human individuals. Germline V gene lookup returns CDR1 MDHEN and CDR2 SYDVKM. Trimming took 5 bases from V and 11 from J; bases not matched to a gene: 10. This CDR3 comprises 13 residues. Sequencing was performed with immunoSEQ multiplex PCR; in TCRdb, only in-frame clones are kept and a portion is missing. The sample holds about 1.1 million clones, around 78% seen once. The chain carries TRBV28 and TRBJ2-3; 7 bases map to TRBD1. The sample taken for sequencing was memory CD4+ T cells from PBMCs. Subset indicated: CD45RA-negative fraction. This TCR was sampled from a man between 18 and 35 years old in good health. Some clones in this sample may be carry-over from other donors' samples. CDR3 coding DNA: TGTGCCAGCAGTCCCCCATCGGGGACAGAGCAGTATTTT. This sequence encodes CASSPPSGTEQYF.